This T cell receptor (beta chain) appears in the sequencing data of a study of CD8 T cells in ankylosing spondylitis. The study, taken as a whole, reports: Ankylosing spondylitis blood seemed to carry a telltale TCR beta motif made of about 8 highly homologous variants. Disease-linked clones were reportedly significantly enriched in matched ankylosing spondylitis synovial fluid. Relatively rare in peripheral blood, disease-linked clones were also CD8+.

This clonotype was seen ten or more times. What it recognizes is unknown. The V gene end was trimmed by 3 bases and the J gene end by 3 bases; junction bases not matched to a gene: 2. The germline V gene has CDR1 DFQATT and CDR2 SNEGSKA (reference sequence). The CDR3 has 13 amino acids. TCR beta libraries were made by quantitative 5'-RACE with molecular barcodes. MiXCR, applied by TCRdb to the 5' RACE reads, yields one record per CDR3 protein. The table includes about 320,000 distinct CDR3 sequences, 11% detected once. The chain employs TRBV20-1 and TRBJ2-1, with 7 nucleotides matching TRBD1. This receptor was obtained from a female donor with ankylosing spondylitis or in good health (not recorded which). Sequencing used blood, either unsorted or a sorted T cell fraction (not recorded which). As DNA, the CDR3 is TGCAGTGCTAGGGGGACAGTCTACAATGAGCAGTTCTTC. It specifies CSARGTVYNEQFF.